This is a list of T cell receptor beta chains from one sample in a study of T cell responses to AZD1222 COVID-19 vaccine. Clones were read by immunoSEQ multiplex PCR, and TCRdb kept only the in-frame ones, dropping some. Of around 150,000 clones listed, 90% are singletons. The material sequenced was peripheral blood, taken on day 0 of AZD1222 vaccination. The receptors shown here come from an adult in good health. Each CDR3 is given with its conserved first and last residue. Fields, in order: clone size, D gene, V gene, J gene, CDR3 DNA, CDR3 protein. D genes are given only for firm matches. Clone size is given for some rows only: seen once, a few or many times, or a class if the clone is expanded.

>NA|NA|TRBV25-1|TRBJ2-1
TGTGCCAGCAACTGGGGAGGTGAGCAGTTCTTC
CASNWGGEQFF
>NA|NA|TRBV5-1|TRBJ2-5
TGCGCCAGCTCCGCCGGGGGCCCCCGGGAGACCCAGTACTTC
CASSAGGPRETQYF
>once|TRBD1|TRBV2|TRBJ1-2
TGTGCCAGCAGTGAATCGACAGGGGGCTTTAACTATGGCTACACCTTC
CASSESTGGFNYGYTF
>NA|TRBD1|TRBV5-1|TRBJ1-1
TGCGCCAGCAGCCCAGACAGGGGTGAAGCTTTCTTT
CASSPDRGEAFF
>NA|NA|TRBV7-9|TRBJ1-1
TGTGCCAGCAGCCCCTCCAGGGGAAGCACTGAAGCTTTCTTT
CASSPSRGSTEAFF
>NA|NA|TRBV7-2|TRBJ1-2
TGTGCCAGCAGCTTAGGTAATGGACCGACCTATGGCTACACCTTC
CASSLGNGPTYGYTF
>NA|NA|TRBV18|TRBJ1-5
TGTGCCAGCTCACTCGGTCAGGGAGAAACTCAGCCCCAGCATTTT
CASSLGQGETQPQHF
>NA|NA|TRBV5-1|TRBJ2-7
TGCGCCAGCAGCCCAGACAGGTGGGCGGCCCACGAGCAGTACTTC
CASSPDRWAAHEQYF
>NA|NA|TRBV9|TRBJ1-3
TGTGCCAGCAGCGTAGGGGCAGCTGGAAACACCATATATTTT
CASSVGAAGNTIYF
>NA|TRBD1|TRBV5-8|TRBJ2-3
TGTGCCAGCAGCGCAACCCGGGACAGCAGTACAGATACGCAGTATTTT
CASSATRDSSTDTQYF
>NA|NA|TRBV7-2|TRBJ2-7
TGTGCCAGCAGCTTAGTACCAGAAAGGGGGTACGAGCAGTACTTC
CASSLVPERGYEQYF
>NA|TRBD2|TRBV5-8|TRBJ2-2
TGTGCCAGCAGCCAGACTAGCGCCGGGGAGCTGTTTTTT
CASSQTSAGELFF
>NA|TRBD2|TRBV4-3|TRBJ2-6
TGCGCCAGCAGCCAAGATCTGCCCGGGACTAGCGACCTCTCTGGGGCCAACGTCCTGACTTTC
CASSQDLPGTSDLSGANVLTF
>NA|TRBD1|TRBV5-1|TRBJ2-5
TGCGCCAGCAGCTTCGGGACAGGGGTGGAGACCCAGTACTTC
CASSFGTGVETQYF
>NA|NA|TRBV5-4|TRBJ1-4
TGTGCCAGCAGCTTCGGGCGTCCGGGGAAGGTGGAAAAACTGTTTTTT
CASSFGRPGKVEKLFF
>once|NA|TRBV6-4|TRBJ2-2
TGTGCCAGCAGTGACTCACGGCACCTTAACACCGGGGAGCTGTTTTTT
CASSDSRHLNTGELFF
>NA|NA|TRBV6-5|TRBJ2-1
TGTGCCAGCAGTTACTCGAAGACGGCGGGCGGGGAGGAGCAGTTCTTC
CASSYSKTAGGEEQFF
>NA|NA|TRBV6-5|TRBJ1-2
TGTGCCAGCACCCGAGGGGATGGCTACACCTTC
CASTRGDGYTF
>NA|NA|TRBV30|TRBJ1-6
TGTGCCTGTCAGAGGGGCAGGACAGAATTAAACTATAATTCACCCCTCCACTTT
CACQRGRTELNYNSPLHF
>NA|TRBD2|TRBV3-1/TRBV3-2|TRBJ2-3
TGTGCCAGCAGCTTACGGACTAGCGGGGGGGCTACGCAGTATTTT
CASSLRTSGGATQYF
>NA|TRBD2|TRBV7-6|TRBJ2-2
TGTGCCAGCAGATCGACTAGCGGCCAGAACACCGGGGAGCTGTTTTTT
CASRSTSGQNTGELFF
>NA|TRBD1|TRBV12-5|TRBJ2-7
TGTGCTAGTGGTCTGGACAGGGACCACGAGCAGTACTTC
CASGLDRDHEQYF
>NA|NA|TRBV7-3|TRBJ1-1
TGTGCCAGCAGCGCACGGTCCCTCAATGAAGCTTTCTTT
CASSARSLNEAFF
>NA|TRBD1|TRBV15|TRBJ2-3
TGTGCCACCAGCAGAAGAAGACAGGGGGCCTGGGATACGCAGTATTTT
CATSRRRQGAWDTQYF
>NA|TRBD2|TRBV7-9|TRBJ2-5
TGTGCCAGCAGCCGAACTAGCGGGAGAATGATAAAGTACTTC
CASSRTSGRMIKYF
>NA|NA|TRBV6-5|TRBJ1-3
TGTGCCAGCACCAAACATTACTCTGGAAACACCATATATTTT
CASTKHYSGNTIYF
>few|TRBD2|TRBV9|TRBJ2-1
TGTGCCAGCAGCGTTAGCGGGAGGGTCGGGAATGAGCAGTTCTTC
CASSVSGRVGNEQFF
>NA|TRBD1|TRBV5-1|TRBJ1-4
TGCGCCAGCAGCACGGGGGAGAGGGGGCGAGGCGAAAAACTGTTTTTT
CASSTGERGRGEKLFF
>NA|NA|TRBV4-1|TRBJ1-5
TGCGCCAGCAGCCAAGATTGGGAAGGGAGGGGTTATAGCAATCAGCCCCAGCATTTT
CASSQDWEGRGYSNQPQHF
>NA|TRBD2|TRBV4-3|TRBJ2-1
TGCGCCAGCAGCCAAGATTTCTCAGCGGGAGTGAGCTATGAGCAGTTCTTC
CASSQDFSAGVSYEQFF
>NA|TRBD1|TRBV5-1|TRBJ2-5
TGCGCCAGCAGCCTCGATGGGACAGCCCAAGAGACCCAGTACTTC
CASSLDGTAQETQYF
>NA|TRBD1|TRBV5-1|TRBJ1-2
TGCGCCAGCAGCTCAACAGGGACAGGGATTAACTATGGCTACACCTTC
CASSSTGTGINYGYTF
>NA|TRBD2|TRBV4-1|TRBJ2-2
TGCGCCAGCAGCCAATCACAGTCCTTGGGCGGGAGTAGGAGCGGGGAGCTGTTTTTT
CASSQSQSLGGSRSGELFF
>few|NA|TRBV7-2|TRBJ1-3
TGTGCCAGCAGCTTAGACGGGACTTCTGGAAACACCATATATTTT
CASSLDGTSGNTIYF
>NA|NA|TRBV4-3|TRBJ1-3
TGCGCCAGCAGCATGAGCTCTGGAAACACCATATATTTT
CASSMSSGNTIYF
>NA|NA|TRBV6-1|TRBJ2-3
TGTGCCAGCAGTGAAGCGTGGATCACAGATACGCAGTATTTT
CASSEAWITDTQYF
>NA|NA|TRBV15|TRBJ1-2
TGTGCCACCAGCAGAGATAGGGTTAACTATGGCTACACCTTC
CATSRDRVNYGYTF
>NA|NA|TRBV19|TRBJ1-1
TGTGCCAGTAGTTACCTGTGGGGTGAAGAAGCTTTCTTT
CASSYLWGEEAFF
>NA|TRBD1|TRBV19|TRBJ2-7
TGTGCCAGTAGTGACAGGGGAGCGAACTTC
CASSDRGANF
>NA|NA|TRBV2|TRBJ2-7
TGTGCCAGCTTCGGGCGGGCCCAACCCTACGAGCAGTACTTC
CASFGRAQPYEQYF
>NA|NA|TRBV15|TRBJ2-2
TGTGCCACCAGCAAGAGAAGGACCCTAACCGGGGAGCTGTTTTTT
CATSKRRTLTGELFF
>NA|NA|TRBV7-9|TRBJ2-3
TGTGCCAGCAGCCCGGGACTCAATAGGGATACGCAGTATTTT
CASSPGLNRDTQYF
>once|NA|TRBV25-1|TRBJ1-1
TGTGCCAGCAGCTCAGGATGGGAGAACACTGAAGCTTTCTTT
CASSSGWENTEAFF
>NA|TRBD1|TRBV6-6|TRBJ1-1
TGTGCCAGCACCCCACAGGGGGGCAGAGAAGCTTTCTTT
CASTPQGGREAFF
>NA|TRBD1|TRBV7-2|TRBJ1-4
TGTGCCAGCAGCAACCGACAGGGGATCGGAGAAAAACTGTTTTTT
CASSNRQGIGEKLFF
>NA|NA|TRBV30|TRBJ1-1
TGTGCCTGGAGTCCAGGGCTAGGAACTGAAGCTTTCTTT
CAWSPGLGTEAFF
>NA|TRBD2|TRBV5-1|TRBJ2-1
TGCGCCAGCAGCCCCGGGACTAGCCTCTCCAATGAGCAGTTCTTC
CASSPGTSLSNEQFF
>NA|TRBD2|TRBV2|TRBJ2-3
TGTGCCAGCAGTTTTACTAGCGGGATGCAATCGGGAGCGCAGTATTTT
CASSFTSGMQSGAQYF
>NA|NA|TRBV11-3|TRBJ2-1
TGTGCCAGCAGCTCGGGACGTGACTACAATGAGCAGTTCTTC
CASSSGRDYNEQFF